The clone carrying this TCR beta chain has ten or more counts. This entry is derived from a study of early T cells in non-severe SARS-CoV-2 infection. TCRdb redid the calling of the 5' RACE reads with MiXCR, one entry per CDR3 protein. The profile shows some 19,000 distinct CDR3 sequences, about 4.2% of them singletons. V gave up 6 bases and J gave up 5 bases, with 16 bases separating them. The V gene's germline CDR1 is MNHEY and CDR2 SVGEGT. CDR3 length equals 15 residues. The sample consisted of whole blood. The chain has TRBV6-2 or TRBV6-3 and TRBJ1-4; D perhaps matches TRBD1 (5 bases). This sequence originates from an adult who was a healthcare worker with PCR-confirmed SARS-CoV-2 infection or an uninfected control (not recorded which). CDR3 region: CASRTSGGSNEKLFF. CDR3 DNA: TGTGCCAGCAGGACCTCCGGGGGTTCCAATGAAAAACTGTTTTTT.